This is a list of T cell receptor beta chains from one sample in a study of blood T cell repertoires in COVID-19. Here immunoSEQ multiplex PCR was the method, and the copy in TCRdb shows in-frame clones only, minus some. This table has about 230,000 clones, roughly 82% appearing once. The source material was peripheral blood. These receptors were collected from a man aged 40-49 years who had recovered from COVID-19. The CDR3 runs from the conserved cysteine through the conserved F or W. The order of the fields is clone size, D gene, V gene, J gene, CDR3 protein, CDR3 DNA. A D gene is named only where the DNA matches it firmly. Clone sizes are given selectively: once, few, many, or a class where the clone is expanded.

clone size: NA; D gene: NA; V gene: TRBV29-1; J gene: TRBJ2-7; CDR3 protein: CSATGLIAGEQYF; CDR3 DNA: TGCAGCGCGACCGGCCTTATCGCGGGGGAGCAGTACTTC
clone size: NA; D gene: TRBD2; V gene: TRBV5-1; J gene: TRBJ2-7; CDR3 protein: CASSPGLAAEQYF; CDR3 DNA: TGCGCCAGCAGCCCGGGACTAGCGGCCGAGCAGTACTTC
clone size: NA; D gene: TRBD1; V gene: TRBV3-1/TRBV3-2; J gene: TRBJ1-4; CDR3 protein: CASSPRTGIEKLFF; CDR3 DNA: TGTGCCAGCAGCCCTAGGACAGGGATCGAAAAACTGTTTTTT
clone size: NA; D gene: NA; V gene: TRBV19; J gene: TRBJ1-5; CDR3 protein: CASSPSRTPGRQPQHF; CDR3 DNA: TGTGCCAGTAGTCCTTCTCGGACCCCTGGGAGGCAGCCCCAGCATTTT
clone size: NA; D gene: NA; V gene: TRBV15; J gene: TRBJ2-3; CDR3 protein: CATSREREGSDTQYF; CDR3 DNA: TGTGCCACCAGCAGAGAGCGGGAAGGGAGCGATACGCAGTATTTT
clone size: NA; D gene: TRBD1; V gene: TRBV13; J gene: TRBJ2-7; CDR3 protein: CASSKKGQGFSYEQYF; CDR3 DNA: TGTGCCAGCAGCAAAAAGGGACAGGGTTTTTCCTACGAGCAGTACTTC
clone size: NA; D gene: NA; V gene: TRBV5-4; J gene: TRBJ2-1; CDR3 protein: CASSARRGEPYNEQFF; CDR3 DNA: TGTGCCAGCAGCGCCCGCCGCGGGGAGCCCTACAATGAGCAGTTCTTC
clone size: NA; D gene: TRBD2; V gene: TRBV6-2/TRBV6-3; J gene: TRBJ2-5; CDR3 protein: CASSYNHLAGGTIRETQYF; CDR3 DNA: TGTGCCAGCAGTTACAACCACCTAGCGGGGGGGACTATCCGGGAGACCCAGTACTTC
clone size: NA; D gene: TRBD1; V gene: TRBV2; J gene: TRBJ1-4; CDR3 protein: CAGGQGVLGEKLFF; CDR3 DNA: TGTGCCGGGGGACAGGGGGTGTTGGGTGAAAAACTGTTTTTT
clone size: NA; D gene: TRBD1; V gene: TRBV7-8; J gene: TRBJ2-2; CDR3 protein: CASSQQGMNTGELFF; CDR3 DNA: TGTGCCAGCAGCCAACAGGGGATGAACACCGGGGAGCTGTTTTTT
clone size: NA; D gene: TRBD1; V gene: TRBV27; J gene: TRBJ2-3; CDR3 protein: CASSVDRSTDTQYF; CDR3 DNA: TGTGCCAGCAGTGTGGACAGGTCCACAGATACGCAGTATTTT
clone size: NA; D gene: TRBD1; V gene: TRBV14; J gene: TRBJ2-5; CDR3 protein: CASSQVGRTGGEVETQYF; CDR3 DNA: TGTGCCAGCAGCCAAGTCGGGAGGACAGGGGGCGAAGTGGAGACCCAGTACTTC
clone size: NA; D gene: NA; V gene: TRBV18; J gene: TRBJ2-7; CDR3 protein: CASSRGQSYEQYF; CDR3 DNA: TGTGCCAGCTCCCGTGGACAGTCCTACGAGCAGTACTTC
clone size: NA; D gene: NA; V gene: TRBV19; J gene: TRBJ1-1; CDR3 protein: CASMEGGGTEAFF; CDR3 DNA: TGTGCCAGTATGGAAGGGGGGGGAACTGAAGCTTTCTTT
clone size: NA; D gene: TRBD2; V gene: TRBV6-5; J gene: TRBJ2-1; CDR3 protein: CASSYGTNYGEQFF; CDR3 DNA: TGTGCCAGCAGTTACGGGACTAATTACGGTGAGCAGTTCTTC
clone size: NA; D gene: NA; V gene: TRBV13; J gene: TRBJ2-7; CDR3 protein: CASSFTMESRTERPYEQYF; CDR3 DNA: TGTGCCAGCAGCTTTACAATGGAATCAAGGACAGAGAGGCCCTACGAGCAGTACTTC
clone size: NA; D gene: TRBD1; V gene: TRBV19; J gene: TRBJ1-1; CDR3 protein: CASSLTQGGTEAFF; CDR3 DNA: TGTGCCAGTAGTTTAACTCAGGGGGGCACTGAAGCTTTCTTT
clone size: NA; D gene: NA; V gene: TRBV4-3; J gene: TRBJ2-2; CDR3 protein: CASSQGAADTGELFF; CDR3 DNA: TGCGCCAGCAGCCAAGGGGCAGCGGACACCGGGGAGCTGTTTTTT
clone size: NA; D gene: TRBD2; V gene: TRBV7-9; J gene: TRBJ2-2; CDR3 protein: CASSWASGGTGELFF; CDR3 DNA: TGTGCCAGCAGCTGGGCTAGCGGGGGCACCGGGGAGCTGTTTTTT
clone size: NA; D gene: NA; V gene: TRBV27; J gene: TRBJ2-7; CDR3 protein: CASSLGTPYEQYF; CDR3 DNA: TGTGCCAGCAGTTTAGGCACACCTTACGAGCAGTACTTC
clone size: NA; D gene: NA; V gene: TRBV5-6; J gene: TRBJ1-2; CDR3 protein: CASSEGQSIRRGYTF; CDR3 DNA: TGTGCCAGCAGCGAGGGACAATCAATCAGGCGTGGCTACACCTTC
clone size: NA; D gene: NA; V gene: TRBV3-1/TRBV3-2; J gene: TRBJ2-3; CDR3 protein: CASSQEVGGPSDTQYF; CDR3 DNA: TGTGCCAGCAGCCAAGAAGTCGGGGGGCCATCAGATACGCAGTATTTT
clone size: few; D gene: NA; V gene: TRBV3-1/TRBV3-2; J gene: TRBJ2-7; CDR3 protein: CASSPDRYEQYF; CDR3 DNA: TGTGCCAGCAGCCCTGATCGGTACGAGCAGTACTTC
clone size: NA; D gene: TRBD2; V gene: TRBV11-2; J gene: TRBJ2-3; CDR3 protein: CASSLGTSGLTDTQYF; CDR3 DNA: TGTGCCAGCAGCTTAGGAACTAGCGGGCTCACAGATACGCAGTATTTT
clone size: NA; D gene: NA; V gene: TRBV9; J gene: TRBJ1-1; CDR3 protein: CASSAARDTEAFF; CDR3 DNA: TGTGCCAGCAGCGCCGCCAGGGACACTGAAGCTTTCTTT
clone size: NA; D gene: NA; V gene: TRBV7-8; J gene: TRBJ2-2; CDR3 protein: CASSQAGGATGELFF; CDR3 DNA: TGTGCCAGCAGCCAAGCCGGAGGGGCTACCGGGGAGCTGTTTTTT
clone size: once; D gene: NA; V gene: TRBV6-8; J gene: TRBJ1-2; CDR3 protein: CASSYWGCPRGGGYTF; CDR3 DNA: TGTGCCAGCAGTTACTGGGGCTGCCCCCGTGGGGGGGGCTACACCTTC
clone size: NA; D gene: TRBD1; V gene: TRBV28; J gene: TRBJ2-7; CDR3 protein: CASRGQGSTYEQYF; CDR3 DNA: TGTGCCAGCCGCGGACAGGGGAGTACCTACGAGCAGTACTTC
clone size: NA; D gene: TRBD2; V gene: TRBV9; J gene: TRBJ2-3; CDR3 protein: CASSPRASGNTDTQYF; CDR3 DNA: TGTGCCAGCAGCCCTCGGGCTAGCGGGAACACAGATACGCAGTATTTT
clone size: NA; D gene: NA; V gene: TRBV9; J gene: TRBJ2-5; CDR3 protein: CASSVGQVVGTQYF; CDR3 DNA: TGTGCCAGCAGCGTAGGACAGGTGGTAGGGACCCAGTACTTC
clone size: NA; D gene: NA; V gene: TRBV19; J gene: TRBJ2-5; CDR3 protein: CASSKLGFGETQYF; CDR3 DNA: TGTGCCAGTAGTAAACTAGGGTTCGGTGAGACCCAGTACTTC
clone size: NA; D gene: TRBD1; V gene: TRBV7-7; J gene: TRBJ2-1; CDR3 protein: CASSQNLGQGDLGEQFF; CDR3 DNA: TGTGCTAGCAGCCAGAATCTAGGGCAGGGGGACCTAGGAGAGCAGTTCTTC
clone size: NA; D gene: NA; V gene: TRBV18; J gene: TRBJ1-3; CDR3 protein: CASSPPRQLFSGNTIYF; CDR3 DNA: TGTGCCAGCTCACCACCAAGACAGTTATTTTCTGGAAACACCATATATTTT
clone size: once; D gene: NA; V gene: TRBV13; J gene: TRBJ2-7; CDR3 protein: CASSLDYREYEQYF; CDR3 DNA: TGTGCCAGCAGCTTAGACTACAGGGAGTACGAGCAGTACTTC
clone size: NA; D gene: TRBD1; V gene: TRBV15; J gene: TRBJ2-7; CDR3 protein: CATSRVPTGARGEQYF; CDR3 DNA: TGTGCCACCAGCAGAGTACCGACAGGGGCTAGGGGAGAGCAGTACTTC
clone size: NA; D gene: NA; V gene: TRBV18; J gene: TRBJ2-5; CDR3 protein: CASSPNRGQETQYF; CDR3 DNA: TGTGCCAGCTCACCTAACCGGGGCCAAGAGACCCAGTACTTC
clone size: NA; D gene: TRBD2; V gene: TRBV4-3; J gene: TRBJ2-3; CDR3 protein: CASSQDWRGGTDTQYF; CDR3 DNA: TGCGCCAGCAGCCAAGACTGGCGGGGGGGCACAGATACGCAGTATTTT
clone size: once; D gene: TRBD1; V gene: TRBV19; J gene: TRBJ1-2; CDR3 protein: CASSPTQDRGYGYTF; CDR3 DNA: TGTGCCAGTAGTCCCACCCAGGACAGGGGATATGGCTACACCTTC
clone size: once; D gene: NA; V gene: TRBV5-1; J gene: TRBJ2-3; CDR3 protein: CASSFLPSTDTQYF; CDR3 DNA: TGCGCCAGCAGCTTCCTCCCTTCCACAGATACGCAGTATTTT
clone size: NA; D gene: TRBD1; V gene: TRBV19; J gene: TRBJ1-2; CDR3 protein: CAAGGQGNYGYTF; CDR3 DNA: TGTGCCGCCGGGGGACAGGGGAACTATGGCTACACCTTC
clone size: few; D gene: NA; V gene: TRBV12-3/TRBV12-4; J gene: TRBJ2-3; CDR3 protein: CASSLGSPDTQYF; CDR3 DNA: TGTGCCAGCAGTCTCGGGAGCCCAGATACGCAGTATTTT
clone size: once; D gene: TRBD1; V gene: TRBV30; J gene: TRBJ1-2; CDR3 protein: CAWRDREDGYTF; CDR3 DNA: TGTGCCTGGAGAGACAGGGAGGATGGCTACACCTTC
clone size: NA; D gene: NA; V gene: TRBV4-3; J gene: TRBJ2-2; CDR3 protein: CASSQDLRGQGGTGELFF; CDR3 DNA: TGCGCCAGCAGCCAAGACCTAAGAGGCCAGGGGGGTACCGGGGAGCTGTTTTTT
clone size: NA; D gene: NA; V gene: TRBV3-1/TRBV3-2; J gene: TRBJ2-7; CDR3 protein: CASSQYPYEQYF; CDR3 DNA: TGTGCCAGCAGCCAATATCCCTACGAGCAGTACTTC
clone size: NA; D gene: TRBD1; V gene: TRBV19; J gene: TRBJ1-4; CDR3 protein: CASSAGTGKVANEKLFF; CDR3 DNA: TGTGCCAGTAGTGCCGGGACAGGGAAGGTCGCTAATGAAAAACTGTTTTTT
clone size: NA; D gene: NA; V gene: TRBV25-1; J gene: TRBJ2-5; CDR3 protein: CASSEPLAQETQYF; CDR3 DNA: TGTGCCAGCAGTGAACCGCTAGCCCAAGAGACCCAGTACTTC
clone size: NA; D gene: NA; V gene: TRBV19; J gene: TRBJ1-6; CDR3 protein: CASSIATRLYNSPLHF; CDR3 DNA: TGTGCCAGTAGTATCGCAACGAGGCTATATAATTCACCCCTCCACTTT